This T cell receptor beta chain comes out of a study of blood T cell repertoires in COVID-19. The data were produced by immunoSEQ multiplex PCR, yet TCRdb's version contains in-frame clones alone and is incomplete. Of around 190,000 clones in the sample, almost 90% were seen once. The germline V gene has CDR1 SGHVS and CDR2 FQNEAQ. This CDR3 has 15 amino acids. J was trimmed by 6 bases and V by 2 bases; bases with no gene match: 7. Sequencing was done on a sample of peripheral blood. The chain carries TRBV7-8 and TRBJ1-5, with 7 bases fitting TRBD1. The source is a man aged 18 to 29 with active or convalescent COVID-19. The CDR3 DNA reads as TGTGCCAGCAGCTTACAGGGGGGAGGAGGTCAGCCCCAGCATTTT. Protein sequence: CASSLQGGGGQPQHF.